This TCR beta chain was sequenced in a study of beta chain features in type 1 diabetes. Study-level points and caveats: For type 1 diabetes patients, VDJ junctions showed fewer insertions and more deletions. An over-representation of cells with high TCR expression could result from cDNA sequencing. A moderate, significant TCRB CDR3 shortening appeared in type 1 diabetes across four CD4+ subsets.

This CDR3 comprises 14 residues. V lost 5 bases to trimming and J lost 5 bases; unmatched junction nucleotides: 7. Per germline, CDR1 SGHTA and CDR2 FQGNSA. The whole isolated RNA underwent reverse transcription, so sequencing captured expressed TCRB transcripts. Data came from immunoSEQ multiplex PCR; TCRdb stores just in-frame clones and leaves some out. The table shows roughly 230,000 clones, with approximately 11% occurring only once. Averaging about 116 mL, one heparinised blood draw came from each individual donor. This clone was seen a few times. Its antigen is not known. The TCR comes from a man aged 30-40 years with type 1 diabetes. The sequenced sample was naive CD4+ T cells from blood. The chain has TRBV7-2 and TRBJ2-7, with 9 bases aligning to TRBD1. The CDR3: CASSRQGVDHEQYF. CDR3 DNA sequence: TGTGCCAGCAGCCGACAGGGGGTAGACCACGAGCAGTACTTC.